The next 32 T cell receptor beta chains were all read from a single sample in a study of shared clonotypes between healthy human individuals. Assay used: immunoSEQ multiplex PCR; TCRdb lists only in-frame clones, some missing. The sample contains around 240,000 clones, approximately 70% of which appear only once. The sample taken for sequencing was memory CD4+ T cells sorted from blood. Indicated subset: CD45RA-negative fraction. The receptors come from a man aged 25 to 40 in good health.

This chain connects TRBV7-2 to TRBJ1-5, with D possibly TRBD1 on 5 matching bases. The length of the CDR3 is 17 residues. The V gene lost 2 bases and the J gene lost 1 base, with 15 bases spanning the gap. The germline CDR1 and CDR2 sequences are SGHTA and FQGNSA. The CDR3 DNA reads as TGTGCCAGCAGCTTACTACCGGGACCTCAAAGCAATCAGCCCCAGCATTTT. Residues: CASSLLPGPQSNQPQHF.

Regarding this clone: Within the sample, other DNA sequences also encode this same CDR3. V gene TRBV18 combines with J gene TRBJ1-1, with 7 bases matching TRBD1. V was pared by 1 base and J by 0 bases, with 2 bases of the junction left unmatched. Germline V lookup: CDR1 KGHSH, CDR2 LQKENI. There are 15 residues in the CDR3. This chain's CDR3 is CASSPRGTVNTEAFF. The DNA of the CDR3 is TGTGCCAGCTCACCACGCGGGACAGTGAACACTGAAGCTTTCTTT.

The CDR3 region is CASSTSGPGTYEQYF. The CDR3 coding sequence is TGTGCCAGCAGCACCTCTGGCCCGGGCACCTACGAGCAGTACTTC. This chain uses TRBV7-2 with TRBJ2-7, with D hard to call. CDR1 SGHTA and CDR2 FQGNSA come from the germline V gene. The V and J ends lost 5 bases and 2 bases respectively, with 16 bases between them. There are 15 residues in the CDR3.

CDR3 sequence: CASSLEDSPEGTQYF. The CDR3 bases are TGTGCCAGCAGCTTAGAGGACAGCCCGGAAGGGACCCAGTACTTC. V is TRBV11-2 and J is TRBJ2-5, with a tentative D call TRBD1 (6 bases). The germline V and J ends were trimmed by 0 bases and 7 bases, with 15 bases remaining between them. Germline CDR1 reads SGHAT; CDR2 reads FQNNGV. The CDR3 totals 15 residues.

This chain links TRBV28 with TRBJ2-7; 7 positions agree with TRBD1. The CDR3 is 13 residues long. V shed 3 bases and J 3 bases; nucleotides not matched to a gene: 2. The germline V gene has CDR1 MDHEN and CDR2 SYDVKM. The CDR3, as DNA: TGTGCCAGCAGTTTGGACAGGTACTACGAGCAGTACTTC. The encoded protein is CASSLDRYYEQYF.

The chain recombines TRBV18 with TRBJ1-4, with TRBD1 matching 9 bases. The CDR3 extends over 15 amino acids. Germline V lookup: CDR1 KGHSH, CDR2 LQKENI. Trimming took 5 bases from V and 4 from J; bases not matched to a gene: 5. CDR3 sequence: CASSTRTGDNEKLFF. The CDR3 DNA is TGTGCCAGCTCAACGCGGACAGGGGATAATGAAAAACTGTTTTTT.

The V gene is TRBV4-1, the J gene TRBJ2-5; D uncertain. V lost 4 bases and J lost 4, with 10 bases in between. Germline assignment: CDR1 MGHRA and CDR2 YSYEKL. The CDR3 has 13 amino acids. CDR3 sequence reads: CASSRLWGETQYF. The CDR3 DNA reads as TGCGCCAGCAGCCGATTATGGGGAGAGACCCAGTACTTC.

The DNA for the CDR3 is TGTGCCAGCAGGCAGGGGACGAACACCGGGGAGCTGTTTTTT. It yields the protein CASRQGTNTGELFF. The chain couples TRBV5-5 to TRBJ2-2; possible D gene TRBD1, 6 bases. V lost 5 bases and J 0 bases, leaving 8 bases between the germline ends. Looked up from germline, CDR1 is SGHKS and CDR2 is YYEKEE (reference sequence). The CDR3 has 14 amino acids.

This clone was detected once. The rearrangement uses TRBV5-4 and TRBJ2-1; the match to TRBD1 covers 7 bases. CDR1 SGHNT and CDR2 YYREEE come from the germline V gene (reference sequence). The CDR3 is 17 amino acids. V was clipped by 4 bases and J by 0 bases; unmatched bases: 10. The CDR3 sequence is CASSGSRGPLSYNEQFF. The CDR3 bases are TGTGCCAGCAGCGGATCGAGGGGGCCTCTCTCCTACAATGAGCAGTTCTTC.

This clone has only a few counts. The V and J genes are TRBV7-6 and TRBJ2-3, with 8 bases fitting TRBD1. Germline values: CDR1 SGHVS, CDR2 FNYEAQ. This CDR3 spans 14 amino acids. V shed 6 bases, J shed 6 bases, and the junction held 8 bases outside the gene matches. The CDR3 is CASSPGQGLDTQYF. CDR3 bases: TGTGCCAGCAGTCCCGGACAGGGATTGGATACGCAGTATTTT.

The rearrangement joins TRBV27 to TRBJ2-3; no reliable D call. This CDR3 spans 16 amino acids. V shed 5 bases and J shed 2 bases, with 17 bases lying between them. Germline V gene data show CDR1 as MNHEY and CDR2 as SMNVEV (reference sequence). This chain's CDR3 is CASSRFGARDTDTQYF. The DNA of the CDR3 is TGTGCCAGCAGTCGGTTCGGAGCAAGGGACACAGATACGCAGTATTTT.

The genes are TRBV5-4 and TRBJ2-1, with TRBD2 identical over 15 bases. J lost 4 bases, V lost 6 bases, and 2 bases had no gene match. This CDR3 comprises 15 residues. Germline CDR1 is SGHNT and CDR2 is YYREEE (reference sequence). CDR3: CASTGTSGRYNEQFF. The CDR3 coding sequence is TGTGCCAGCACCGGGACTAGCGGGAGGTACAATGAGCAGTTCTTC.

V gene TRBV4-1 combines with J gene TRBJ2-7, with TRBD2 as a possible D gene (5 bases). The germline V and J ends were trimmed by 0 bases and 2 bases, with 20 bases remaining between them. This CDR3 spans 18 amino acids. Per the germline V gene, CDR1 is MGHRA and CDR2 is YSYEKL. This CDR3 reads CASSQEQADGDGTYEQYF. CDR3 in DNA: TGCGCCAGCAGCCAAGAGCAGGCCGACGGCGACGGGACCTACGAGCAGTACTTC.

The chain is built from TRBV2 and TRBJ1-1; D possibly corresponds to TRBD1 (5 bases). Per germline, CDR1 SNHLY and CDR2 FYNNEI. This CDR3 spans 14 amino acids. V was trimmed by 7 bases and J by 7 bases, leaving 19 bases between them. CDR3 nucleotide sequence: TGTGCCAGCATTAAAGGGGCGCGCAAAATTGAAGCTTTCTTT. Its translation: CASIKGARKIEAFF. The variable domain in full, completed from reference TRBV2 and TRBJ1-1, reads EPEVTQTPSHQVTQMGQEVILRCVPISNHLYFYWYRQILGQKVEFLVSFYNNEISEKSEIFDDQFSVERPDGSNFTLKIRSTKLEDSAMYFCASIKGARKIEAFFGQGTRLTVV.

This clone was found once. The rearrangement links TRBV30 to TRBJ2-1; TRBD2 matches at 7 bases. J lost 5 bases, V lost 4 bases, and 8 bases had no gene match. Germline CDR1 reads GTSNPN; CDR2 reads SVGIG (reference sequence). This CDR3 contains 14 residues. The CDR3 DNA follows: TGTGCCTGGATACGCGGGAGCGATAACAATGAGCAGTTCTTC. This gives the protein CAWIRGSDNNEQFF.

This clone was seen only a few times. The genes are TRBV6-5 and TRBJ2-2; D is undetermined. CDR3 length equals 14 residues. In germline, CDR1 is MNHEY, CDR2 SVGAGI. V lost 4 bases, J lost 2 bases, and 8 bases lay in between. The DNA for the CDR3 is TGTGCCAGCAGTTTACACACCAACACCGGGGAGCTGTTTTTT. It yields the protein CASSLHTNTGELFF.

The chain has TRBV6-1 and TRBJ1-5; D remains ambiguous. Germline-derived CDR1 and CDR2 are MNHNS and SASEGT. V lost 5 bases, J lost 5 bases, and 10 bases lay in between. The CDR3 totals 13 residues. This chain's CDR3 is CASSRSSHQPQHF. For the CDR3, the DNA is TGTGCCAGCAGTAGGAGTTCTCATCAGCCCCAGCATTTT.

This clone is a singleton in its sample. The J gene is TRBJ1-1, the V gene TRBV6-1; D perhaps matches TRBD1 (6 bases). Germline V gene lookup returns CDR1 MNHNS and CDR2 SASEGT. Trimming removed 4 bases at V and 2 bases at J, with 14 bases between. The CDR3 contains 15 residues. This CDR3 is CASSARDIRNTEAFF. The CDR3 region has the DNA TGTGCCAGCAGTGCCCGGGACATCCGAAACACTGAAGCTTTCTTT.

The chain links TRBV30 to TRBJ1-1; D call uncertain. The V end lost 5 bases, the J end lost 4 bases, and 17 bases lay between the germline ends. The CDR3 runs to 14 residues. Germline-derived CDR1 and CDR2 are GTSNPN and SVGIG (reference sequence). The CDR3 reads CAWFPGVPSTEAFF. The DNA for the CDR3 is TGTGCCTGGTTCCCGGGAGTGCCGAGCACTGAAGCTTTCTTT. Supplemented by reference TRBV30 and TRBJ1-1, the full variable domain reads SQTIHQWPATLVQPVGSPLSLECTVEGTSNPNLYWYRQAAGRGLQLLFYSVGIGQISSEVPQNLSASRPQDRQFILSSKKLLLSDSGFYLCAWFPGVPSTEAFFGQGTRLTVV.

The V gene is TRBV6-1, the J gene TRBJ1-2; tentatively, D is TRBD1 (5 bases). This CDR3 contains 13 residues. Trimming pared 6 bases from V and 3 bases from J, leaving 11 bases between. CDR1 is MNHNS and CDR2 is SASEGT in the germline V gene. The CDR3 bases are TGTGCCAGCAGCCGGGGGAGCTACTATGGCTACACCTTC. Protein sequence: CASSRGSYYGYTF.

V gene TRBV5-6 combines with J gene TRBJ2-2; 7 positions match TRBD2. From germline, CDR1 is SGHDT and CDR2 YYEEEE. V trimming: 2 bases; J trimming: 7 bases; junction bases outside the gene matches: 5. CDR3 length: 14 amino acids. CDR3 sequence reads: CASSLRRGYGELFF. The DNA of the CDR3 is TGTGCCAGCAGCTTAAGGCGGGGGTACGGGGAGCTGTTTTTT.

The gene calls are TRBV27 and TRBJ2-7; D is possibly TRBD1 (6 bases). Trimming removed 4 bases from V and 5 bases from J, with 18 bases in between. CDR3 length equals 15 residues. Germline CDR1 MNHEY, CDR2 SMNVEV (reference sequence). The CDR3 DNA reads TGTGCCAGCAGTTCCAACAGGGTCGATCTTAACGAGCAGTACTTC. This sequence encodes CASSSNRVDLNEQYF.

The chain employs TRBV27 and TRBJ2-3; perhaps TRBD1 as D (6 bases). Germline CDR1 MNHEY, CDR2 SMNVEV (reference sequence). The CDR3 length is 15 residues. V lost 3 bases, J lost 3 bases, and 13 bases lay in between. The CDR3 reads CASSFQGSKTDTQYF. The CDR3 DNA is TGTGCCAGCAGTTTTCAGGGGAGCAAGACAGATACGCAGTATTTT.

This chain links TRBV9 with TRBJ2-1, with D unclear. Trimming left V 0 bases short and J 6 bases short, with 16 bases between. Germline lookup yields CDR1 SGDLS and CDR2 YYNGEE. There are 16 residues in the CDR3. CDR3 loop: CASSVDSRFRANEQFF. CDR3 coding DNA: TGTGCCAGCAGCGTAGATTCGAGGTTTCGGGCCAATGAGCAGTTCTTC.

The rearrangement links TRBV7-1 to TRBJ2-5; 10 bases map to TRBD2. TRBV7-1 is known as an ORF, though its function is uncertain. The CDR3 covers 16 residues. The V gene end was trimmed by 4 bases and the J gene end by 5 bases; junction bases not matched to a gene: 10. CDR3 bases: TGTGCCAGCAGCTTACGCTCTAGCGGGAGTGTGGAGACCCAGTACTTC. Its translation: CASSLRSSGSVETQYF.

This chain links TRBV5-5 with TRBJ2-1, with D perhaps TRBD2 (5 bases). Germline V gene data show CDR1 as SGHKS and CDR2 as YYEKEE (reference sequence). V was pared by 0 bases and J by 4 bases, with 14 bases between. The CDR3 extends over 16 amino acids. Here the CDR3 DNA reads TGTGCCAGCAGCTTGGGTCCAGCCACGGGGTACAATGAGCAGTTCTTC. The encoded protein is CASSLGPATGYNEQFF.

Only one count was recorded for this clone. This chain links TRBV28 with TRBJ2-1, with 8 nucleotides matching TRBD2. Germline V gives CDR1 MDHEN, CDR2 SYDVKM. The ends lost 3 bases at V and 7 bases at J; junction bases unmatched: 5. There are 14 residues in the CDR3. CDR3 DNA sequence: TGTGCCAGCAGTTTGCAAGCGGGAGAAAATGAGCAGTTCTTC. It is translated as CASSLQAGENEQFF. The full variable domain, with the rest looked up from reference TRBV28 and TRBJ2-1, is DVKVTQSSRYLVKRTGEKVFLECVQDMDHENMFWYRQDPGLGLRLIYFSYDVKMKEKGDIPEGYSVSREKKERFSLILESASTNQTSMYLCASSLQAGENEQFFGPGTRLTVL.

The CDR3 sequence: CASSNRAGKMSYEQYF. CDR3 DNA: TGTGCCAGTAGTAACCGAGCAGGGAAGATGTCCTACGAGCAGTACTTC. V usage is TRBV19 and J usage is TRBJ2-7, with D possibly matching TRBD1 (5 bases). The length of the CDR3 is 16 residues. The V and J ends lost 4 bases and 1 base respectively, with 17 bases between them. In germline, CDR1 is LNHDA, CDR2 SQIVND (reference sequence). Based on the CDR3 plus reference TRBV19 and TRBJ2-7, the full variable domain is DGGITQSPKYLFRKEGQNVTLSCEQNLNHDAMYWYRQDPGQGLRLIYYSQIVNDFQKGDIAEGYSVSREKKESFPLTVTSAQKNPTAFYLCASSNRAGKMSYEQYFGPGTRLTVT.

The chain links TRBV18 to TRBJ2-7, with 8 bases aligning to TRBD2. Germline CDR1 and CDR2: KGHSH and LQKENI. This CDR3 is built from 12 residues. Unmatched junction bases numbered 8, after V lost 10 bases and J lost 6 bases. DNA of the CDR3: TGTGCCACCAACGGGGGGGGGACCGAGCAGTACTTC. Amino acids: CATNGGGTEQYF.

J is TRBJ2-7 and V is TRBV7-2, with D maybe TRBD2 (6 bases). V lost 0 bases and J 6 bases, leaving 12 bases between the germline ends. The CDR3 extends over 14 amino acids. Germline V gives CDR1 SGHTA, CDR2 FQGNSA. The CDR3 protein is CASSLARAGGEQYF. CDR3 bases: TGTGCCAGCAGCTTAGCACGCGCCGGGGGCGAGCAGTACTTC.

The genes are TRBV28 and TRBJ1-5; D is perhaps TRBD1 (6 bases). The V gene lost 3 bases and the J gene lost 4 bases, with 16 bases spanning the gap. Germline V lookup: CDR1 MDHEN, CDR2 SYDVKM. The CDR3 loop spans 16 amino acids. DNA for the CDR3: TGTGCCAGCAGTTTCAGTCGGGGGCGCGAAAATCAGCCCCAGCATTTT. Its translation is CASSFSRGRENQPQHF.

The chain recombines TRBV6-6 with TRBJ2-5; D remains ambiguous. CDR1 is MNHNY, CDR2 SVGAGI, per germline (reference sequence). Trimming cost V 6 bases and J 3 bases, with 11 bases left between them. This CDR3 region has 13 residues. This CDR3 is CASSRPTEETQYF. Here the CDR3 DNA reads TGTGCCAGCAGCCGCCCGACCGAAGAGACCCAGTACTTC.